Below, 7 T cell receptor beta chains from the same sample are listed, as sequenced in a study of long-term antiretroviral therapy in people with HIV (dated by TCRdb to between 2022 and 2023). Sequencing of the TRB variable region was done with the immunoSEQ hsTCRB v3.0 assay at survey level resolution. The clones in this table, taken by TCRdb from immuneACCESS, are in-frame only. Not every clone is retained; where verified, under half of the shortfall comes from an unresolved V gene, and the cause of the rest is unknown. The sample records 20,000 to 25,000 clones, around 86% of which are singletons. The ten largest clones capture about 9% of the sample. The sequencing here drew on unsorted PBMCs, taken 0.2 years before starting antiretroviral therapy. Receptors were obtained from a man aged 18 to 35 with HIV.

The chain joins TRBV27 to TRBJ2-2; D gene ambiguous. Germline V gives CDR1 MNHEY, CDR2 SMNVEV (reference sequence). CDR3 length equals 13 residues. Trimming pared 4 bases from V and 7 bases from J, leaving 10 bases between. CDR3 residues: CASSSPANGELFF. The CDR3 DNA follows: TGTGCCAGCAGTTCCCCCGCGAACGGGGAGCTGTTTTTT.

J is TRBJ1-2 and V is TRBV6-1; maybe TRBD1 (5 bases). This CDR3 has 14 amino acids. Germline CDR1 reads MNHNS; CDR2 reads SASEGT. The V end was cut by 2 bases, the J end by 3 bases, with 10 bases between. The CDR3 is CASSELRDDYGYTF. In nucleotides, the CDR3 is TGTGCCAGCAGTGAACTCCGGGACGACTATGGCTACACCTTC.

The chain recombines TRBV27 with TRBJ2-5, with D unclear. This CDR3 spans 13 amino acids. Germline V CDR1 and CDR2: MNHEY, SMNVEV (reference sequence). The V and J ends lost 2 bases and 0 bases respectively, with 4 bases between them. The CDR3 coding sequence is TGTGCCAGCAGTTTAGGGTACCAAGAGACCCAGTACTTC. The encoded protein is CASSLGYQETQYF.

This chain joins TRBV18 and TRBJ1-5, with unresolved D. Trimming cost V 2 bases and J 0 bases, with 8 bases left between them. The CDR3 spans 15 residues. In germline, CDR1 is KGHSH, CDR2 LQKENI. DNA of the CDR3: TGTGCCAGCTCACCAGGGAGGGCTAGCAATCAGCCCCAGCATTTT. Encoded protein: CASSPGRASNQPQHF. Full variable domain (missing parts from reference TRBV18 and TRBJ1-5): NAGVMQNPRHLVRRRGQEARLRCSPMKGHSHVYWYRQLPEEGLKFMVYLQKENIIDESGMPKERFSAEFPKEGPSILRIQQVVRGDSAAYFCASSPGRASNQPQHFGDGTRLSIL.

This chain links TRBV23-1 with TRBJ2-6; D might be TRBD1 (8 bases). TRBV23-1 is recorded as an ORF, its role being uncertain. This CDR3 region has 18 residues. Deletions cut 5 bases from V and 0 bases from J, with 17 bases between. The CDR3 bases are TGCGCCAGCAGTGGGGGGGACAGGATCTTCTCTGGGGCCAACGTCCTGACTTTC. Translation: CASSGGDRIFSGANVLTF.

The CDR3 loop reads CAARGSRETEETQYF. The CDR3, as DNA: TGTGCCGCCCGGGGGTCCAGGGAGACCGAAGAGACCCAGTACTTC. The V and J genes are TRBV10-3 and TRBJ2-5, with D maybe TRBD2 (6 bases). V was cut by 11 bases and J by 3 bases, with 22 bases left in between. The CDR3 consists of 15 residues. Per the germline V gene, CDR1 is ENHRY and CDR2 is SYGVKD.

The J gene is TRBJ2-2, the V gene TRBV6-6; D is ambiguous. Germline CDR1 reads MNHNY; CDR2 reads SVGAGI (reference sequence). The CDR3 length is 13 residues. The V and J ends lost 2 bases and 4 bases respectively, with 5 bases between them. The CDR3 nucleotides read TGTGCCAGCAGTTACACCATCACCGGGGAGCTGTTTTTT. Translation: CASSYTITGELFF.